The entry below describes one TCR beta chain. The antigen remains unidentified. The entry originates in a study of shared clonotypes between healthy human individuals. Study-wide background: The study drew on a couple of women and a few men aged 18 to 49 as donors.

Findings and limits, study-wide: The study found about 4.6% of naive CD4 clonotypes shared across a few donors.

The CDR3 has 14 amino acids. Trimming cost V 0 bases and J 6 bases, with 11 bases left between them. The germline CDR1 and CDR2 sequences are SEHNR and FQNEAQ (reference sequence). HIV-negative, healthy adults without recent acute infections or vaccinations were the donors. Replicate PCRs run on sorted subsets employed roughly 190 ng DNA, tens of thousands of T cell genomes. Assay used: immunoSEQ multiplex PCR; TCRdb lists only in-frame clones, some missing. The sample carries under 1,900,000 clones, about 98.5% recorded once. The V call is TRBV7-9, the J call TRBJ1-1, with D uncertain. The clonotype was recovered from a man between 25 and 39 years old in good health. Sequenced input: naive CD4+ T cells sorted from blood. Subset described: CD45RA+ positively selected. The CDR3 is CASSLALGSAEAFF. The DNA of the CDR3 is TGTGCCAGCAGCTTAGCGCTAGGGTCGGCTGAAGCTTTCTTT.